This T cell receptor beta chain was sequenced in a study of blood T cell repertoires in COVID-19. Generated by immunoSEQ multiplex PCR, the TCRdb table keeps only in-frame clones and is missing some. This table holds approximately 400,000 clones, about 89% found once. Trimming shortened V by 7 bases and J by 1 base, and 13 bases separated the two germline ends. CDR1 SQVTM and CDR2 ANQGSEA come from the germline V gene. The CDR3 is 13 amino acids. The chain joins TRBV29-1 to TRBJ1-1, with D possibly matching TRBD1 (6 bases). Sequencing used PBMCs or T cells enriched from blood (not recorded which). The TCR sequence derives from a man in his thirties or forties who had recovered from COVID-19. The DNA for the CDR3 is TGCAGCGCCTCGCCGGGACAGAACACTGAAGCTTTCTTT. It codes for CSASPGQNTEAFF.